Presented here are 23 T cell receptor beta chains from one specimen sequenced in a study of Ad26.COV2.S vaccination and SARS-CoV-2 variants. Regarding treatment: around 19 received Ad26.COV2.S at low or high dose, single or two shots; five or six received placebo; per-sample allocation not given. Samples analyzed were those drawn on day 63 after the first vaccine or placebo injection. Assay used: immunoSEQ multiplex PCR; TCRdb lists only in-frame clones, some missing. Counted here are 200,000 to 300,000 clones, 88% occurring once; the ten biggest clones make up 9.5% to 12%. The sequencing here drew on peripheral blood, taken in a trial of Ad26.COV2.S vaccine versus placebo. All receptors derive from a person aged 18-65 years who received the Ad26.COV2.S COVID-19 vaccine or a placebo.

The genes are TRBV28 and TRBJ2-3, with 15 bases matching TRBD2. The J segment lost 5 bases and the V segment lost 5 bases, leaving 5 bases of the junction unmatched. Germline-derived CDR1 and CDR2 are MDHEN and SYDVKM. This CDR3 has 16 amino acids. Here the CDR3 DNA reads TGTGCCAGCAGTCCTCCGGGACTAGCGGGGGGAGATACGCAGTATTTT. It yields the protein CASSPPGLAGGDTQYF.

V usage is TRBV11-2 and J usage is TRBJ2-7; D gene unclear. Germline CDR1 SGHAT, CDR2 FQNNGV. V was clipped by 3 bases and J by 2 bases, with 2 bases between them. CDR3 length equals 11 residues. The CDR3 DNA sequence: TGTGCCAGCAGCTTTACCTACGAGCAGTACTTC. Its protein is CASSFTYEQYF.

This clone appeared a single time. J is TRBJ2-7 and V is TRBV28; 13 bases are a match to TRBD2. This CDR3 contains 16 residues. Looked up from germline, CDR1 is MDHEN and CDR2 is SYDVKM. Trimming cost V 4 bases and J 3 bases; bases outside gene matches: 6. The CDR3: CASSSYGLAGDYEQYF. The CDR3 DNA is TGTGCCAGCAGTTCCTACGGACTAGCGGGAGACTACGAGCAGTACTTC.

The chain recombines TRBV5-1 with TRBJ1-1; no reliable D call. The germline V gene has CDR1 SGHRS and CDR2 YFSETQ. This CDR3 is built from 13 residues. The ends were cut back, 1 base at V and 1 base at J, with 5 bases in the middle. CDR3 sequence: CASSLYANTEAFF. CDR3 coding DNA: TGCGCCAGCAGCTTGTACGCGAACACTGAAGCTTTCTTT.

The chain recombines TRBV5-4 with TRBJ2-3; 8 nucleotides agree with TRBD1. The V gene end was trimmed by 4 bases and the J gene end by 0 bases; junction bases not matched to a gene: 4. This CDR3 has 15 amino acids. Germline V gene data show CDR1 as SGHNT and CDR2 as YYREEE (reference sequence). The CDR3, as DNA: TGTGCCAGCAGCCCGACAGGGGACAGCACAGATACGCAGTATTTT. Amino acids: CASSPTGDSTDTQYF. The full variable domain, rest sourced from reference TRBV5-4 and TRBJ2-3, is ETGVTQSPTHLIKTRGQQVTLRCSSQSGHNTVSWYQQALGQGPQFIFQYYREEENGRGNFPPRFSGLQFPNYSSELNVNALELDDSALYLCASSPTGDSTDTQYFGPGTRLTVL.

The chain combines TRBV19 with TRBJ1-1; D is perhaps TRBD1 (5 bases). Germline lookup yields CDR1 LNHDA and CDR2 SQIVND (reference sequence). V was clipped by 7 bases and J by 0 bases, with 15 bases between them. This CDR3 spans 15 amino acids. The CDR3 is CASKEQGEVNTEAFF. The CDR3 nucleotides read TGTGCCAGTAAGGAGCAGGGAGAGGTGAACACTGAAGCTTTCTTT.

CDR3 bases: TGTGCCAGCAGCTTACCTAGCGGGTCTGGCACAGATACGCAGTATTTT. Protein product: CASSLPSGSGTDTQYF. The chain joins TRBV7-3 to TRBJ2-3; the match to TRBD2 covers 8 bases. V lost 2 bases to trimming and J lost 1 base; unmatched junction nucleotides: 5. CDR3 length: 16 residues. Per the germline V gene, CDR1 is SGHTA and CDR2 is FQGTGA.

V is TRBV29-1 and J is TRBJ2-3; D is ambiguous. V lost 2 bases, J lost 6 bases, and 12 bases lay in between. The CDR3 loop spans 13 amino acids. Germline CDR1 reads SQVTM; CDR2 reads ANQGSEA. The CDR3 spells CSVERGILDTQYF. In DNA, the CDR3 is TGCAGCGTTGAACGTGGGATCCTGGATACGCAGTATTTT.

V usage is TRBV7-2 and J usage is TRBJ2-1; 14 positions agree with TRBD2. The V gene's germline CDR1 is SGHTA and CDR2 FQGNSA. After removal of 2 bases from V and 8 bases from J, the junction contained 8 bases not matched to a gene. The length of the CDR3 is 17 residues. The CDR3: CASSLRAGTSGSDEQFF. The DNA for the CDR3 is TGTGCCAGCAGCTTACGGGCCGGGACTAGCGGGAGTGATGAGCAGTTCTTC.

The genes are TRBV6-2 or TRBV6-3 and TRBJ2-1, with D perhaps matching TRBD2 (6 bases). The V gene lost 4 bases and the J gene lost 10 bases, with 11 bases spanning the gap. This CDR3 has 12 amino acids. Per germline, CDR1 MNHEY and CDR2 SVGEGT. The CDR3 sequence is CASSWAEGEQFF. The CDR3 coding sequence is TGTGCCAGCAGTTGGGCGGAGGGAGAGCAGTTCTTC.

This rearrangement joins TRBV18 to TRBJ1-3; D not certain. Germline loops: CDR1 KGHSH, CDR2 LQKENI. The CDR3 totals 14 residues. V was clipped by 3 bases and J by 0 bases, with 6 bases between them. The CDR3 loop reads CASSPSGSGNTIYF. CDR3 nucleotide sequence: TGTGCCAGCTCACCGAGCGGCTCTGGAAACACCATATATTTT.

The rearrangement joins TRBV27 to TRBJ2-1; 7 bases map to TRBD1. Germline CDR1 MNHEY, CDR2 SMNVEV (reference sequence). Losses at the gene ends were 5 bases for V and 7 bases for J; bases not matched to a gene: 8. CDR3 size: 14 residues. CDR3 region: CASSPTGVRNEQFF. In DNA form, the CDR3 reads TGTGCCAGCAGTCCTACAGGGGTCAGGAATGAGCAGTTCTTC.

The chain combines TRBV18 with TRBJ1-1, with D uncertain. There are 14 residues in the CDR3. Between the trimmed V and J ends, which lost 1 base and 0 bases, there was a span of 6 bases. Germline CDR1 is KGHSH and CDR2 is LQKENI. DNA of the CDR3: TGTGCCAGCTCACCACGTCCATTGAACACTGAAGCTTTCTTT. Translation gives CASSPRPLNTEAFF. Supplemented by reference TRBV18 and TRBJ1-1, the full variable domain reads NAGVMQNPRHLVRRRGQEARLRCSPMKGHSHVYWYRQLPEEGLKFMVYLQKENIIDESGMPKERFSAEFPKEGPSILRIQQVVRGDSAAYFCASSPRPLNTEAFFGQGTRLTVV.

J is TRBJ2-7 and V is TRBV7-9; TRBD1 is a possible D gene (6 bases). CDR3 length: 14 amino acids. The germline CDR1 and CDR2 sequences are SEHNR and FQNEAQ (reference sequence). The ends were cut back, 1 base at V and 4 bases at J, with 11 bases in the middle. The CDR3 sequence is CASSLETGVYEQYF. CDR3 bases: TGTGCCAGCAGCTTAGAGACAGGCGTATACGAGCAGTACTTC.

This chain connects TRBV6-6 to TRBJ1-3, with D tentatively TRBD1 (6 bases). V shed 2 bases and J shed 3 bases, with 14 bases lying between them. The CDR3 runs 16 residues. From germline, CDR1 is MNHNY and CDR2 SVGAGI (reference sequence). CDR3 sequence (DNA): TGTGCCAGCAGTTACCTCAGGGGCGCAGGTGGAAACACCATATATTTT. Protein: CASSYLRGAGGNTIYF.

The rearrangement uses TRBV9 and TRBJ2-1; 11 positions match TRBD2. From germline, CDR1 is SGDLS and CDR2 YYNGEE. The length of the CDR3 is 16 residues. The J segment lost 10 bases and the V segment lost 3 bases, leaving 12 bases of the junction unmatched. CDR3 in amino acids: CASSALAGGPGEEQFF. Written as DNA, the CDR3 is TGTGCCAGCAGCGCCCTAGCGGGAGGCCCTGGGGAGGAGCAGTTCTTC.

V is TRBV20-1 and J is TRBJ2-6; 7 nucleotides align to TRBD2. The V gene end was trimmed by 3 bases and the J gene end by 1 base; junction bases not matched to a gene: 9. The CDR3 has 17 amino acids. Looked up from germline, CDR1 is DFQATT and CDR2 is SNEGSKA (reference sequence). The CDR3 DNA reads TGCAGTGCTAGTGGGGGAGGGGCCCGATCTGGGGCCAACGTCCTGACTTTC. It encodes CSASGGGARSGANVLTF.

The chain couples TRBV7-9 to TRBJ2-2; D is possibly TRBD1 or TRBD2 (5 bases each). The CDR3 is 14 residues long. With 4 bases removed from V and 2 bases from J, the gap between germline ends came to 8 bases. CDR1 SEHNR and CDR2 FQNEAQ come from the germline V gene (reference sequence). CDR3 loop: CASSWDGNTGELFF. In DNA, the CDR3 is TGTGCCAGCAGCTGGGACGGAAACACCGGGGAGCTGTTTTTT.

The chain combines TRBV27 with TRBJ1-5; possibly TRBD1 for D (6 bases). V was shortened by 6 bases and J by 11 bases, with 17 bases between the two germline ends. Germline V gene lookup returns CDR1 MNHEY and CDR2 SMNVEV (reference sequence). This CDR3 spans 13 amino acids. The CDR3 protein is CASRTGNGVSQHF. The CDR3 bases are TGTGCCAGCAGAACAGGGAATGGTGTGTCCCAGCATTTT.

The J gene is TRBJ1-2, the V gene TRBV28; D is ambiguous. The V end lost 8 bases, the J end lost 7 bases, and 2 bases lay between the germline ends. Germline-derived CDR1 and CDR2 are MDHEN and SYDVKM. There are 8 residues in the CDR3. The CDR3 protein is CASGGYTF. The DNA of the CDR3 is TGTGCCAGCGGTGGCTACACCTTC.

CDR3 loop: CASSLGRAFPDTQYF. DNA for the CDR3: TGTGCCAGCAGCTTAGGGAGGGCCTTTCCAGATACGCAGTATTTT. The chain employs TRBV7-3 and TRBJ2-3, with 7 nucleotides matching TRBD2. Germline V gene lookup returns CDR1 SGHTA and CDR2 FQGTGA. CDR3 length equals 15 residues. J was trimmed by 4 bases and V by 2 bases; bases with no gene match: 6. Full variable domain (missing parts from reference TRBV7-3 and TRBJ2-3): GAGVSQTPSNKVTEKGKYVELRCDPISGHTALYWYRQSLGQGPEFLIYFQGTGAADDSGLPNDRFFAVRPEGSVSTLKIQRTERGDSAVYLCASSLGRAFPDTQYFGPGTRLTVL.

The V gene is TRBV4-1, the J gene TRBJ1-1; 10 bases are shared with TRBD1. Germline CDR1 MGHRA, CDR2 YSYEKL. After removal of 2 bases from V and 1 base from J, the junction contained 7 bases not matched to a gene. The CDR3 has 17 amino acids. The CDR3 spells CASSQRPGTGANTEAFF. The CDR3 DNA reads TGCGCCAGCAGCCAACGTCCCGGGACAGGGGCGAACACTGAAGCTTTCTTT.

The gene calls are TRBV5-4 and TRBJ1-6, with D unclear. The germline gives CDR1 SGHNT, CDR2 YYREEE (reference sequence). This CDR3 comprises 14 residues. V gave up 0 bases and J gave up 8 bases, with 9 bases separating them. As DNA, the CDR3 is TGTGCCAGCAGCTTGGAAAGGGAGGATTCACCCCTCCACTTT. Its protein is CASSLEREDSPLHF.